What follows are 26 T cell receptor beta chains derived from one specimen sequenced in a study of blood T cell repertoires in COVID-19. The data were produced by immunoSEQ multiplex PCR, yet TCRdb's version contains in-frame clones alone and is incomplete. This sample has about 120,000 clones, with 87% found just once. The sequenced material came from peripheral blood. The receptors shown here come from a woman in her 70s with acute or convalescent COVID-19.

The chain combines TRBV7-2 with TRBJ2-2; TRBD2 matches at 9 bases. V lost 2 bases and J lost 1; bases outside the gene matches: 5. Per germline, CDR1 SGHTA and CDR2 FQGNSA. The CDR3 covers 17 residues. CDR3 DNA sequence: TGTGCCAGCAGCTTATATCCTAGCGGGGTGAACACCGGGGAGCTGTTTTTT. Protein sequence: CASSLYPSGVNTGELFF.

This chain links TRBV6-5 with TRBJ1-2; possibly TRBD1 for D (6 bases). This CDR3 region has 16 residues. Per germline, CDR1 MNHEY and CDR2 SVGAGI. The V and J ends lost 0 bases and 8 bases respectively, with 19 bases between them. The DNA for the CDR3 is TGTGCCAGCAGTTACTCCTACGGAACAGGGAGCCGGGGCTACACCTTC. This codes for CASSYSYGTGSRGYTF.

The chain combines TRBV2 with TRBJ2-3; 10 bases are shared with TRBD1. V was pared by 9 bases and J by 3 bases, with 6 bases of the junction left unmatched. The CDR3 length is 14 residues. Per the germline V gene, CDR1 is SNHLY and CDR2 is FYNNEI. CDR3 bases: TGTGCCAGTGAAGCGGGACAGGGGACAGATACGCAGTATTTT. Residues: CASEAGQGTDTQYF.

The count of this clone is one. The chain uses TRBV5-1 and TRBJ2-2, with 9 bases matching TRBD1. The CDR3 length is 13 residues. J gave up 4 bases and V 7 bases, and 2 bases lay outside the gene matches. CDR1 is SGHRS and CDR2 is YFSETQ in the germline V gene. The CDR3, as DNA: TGCGCCAGCCAGACAGGGGGCACCGGGGAGCTGTTTTTT. Its protein product is CASQTGGTGELFF.

This rearrangement joins TRBV29-1 to TRBJ2-7; 7 positions agree with TRBD1. The J segment lost 4 bases and the V segment lost 8 bases, leaving 8 bases of the junction unmatched. The CDR3 is made up of 12 amino acids. Germline V gene sequence: CDR1 SQVTM, CDR2 ANQGSEA. This CDR3 reads CSIHRGGYEQYF. The DNA of the CDR3 is TGCAGCATCCACAGGGGCGGGTACGAGCAGTACTTC.

This clone was picked up a small number of times. V gene TRBV2 combines with J gene TRBJ2-7; D remains ambiguous. V lost 6 bases and J lost 7, with 7 bases in between. Germline assignment: CDR1 SNHLY and CDR2 FYNNEI. This CDR3 has 10 amino acids. The CDR3 bases are TGTGCCAGCAGAGAACAAGAGCAGTACTTC. Residues: CASREQEQYF.

This clone was recorded only once. This rearrangement joins TRBV5-1 to TRBJ2-1; 7 nucleotides agree with TRBD1. Trimming took 4 bases from V and 6 from J; bases not matched to a gene: 13. There are 16 residues in the CDR3. Germline V lookup: CDR1 SGHRS, CDR2 YFSETQ. The CDR3 DNA follows: TGCGCCAGCAGCGCGACGGACAGGCTCTCGGCCAATGAGCAGTTCTTC. Its translation is CASSATDRLSANEQFF.

V and J are TRBV28 and TRBJ1-5; perhaps TRBD1 as D (5 bases). V was shortened by 6 bases and J by 2 bases, with 14 bases between the two germline ends. In germline, CDR1 is MDHEN, CDR2 SYDVKM. This CDR3 is built from 15 residues. CDR3 loop: CASRTVANGNQPQHF. CDR3 nucleotide sequence: TGTGCCAGCAGGACAGTAGCCAACGGCAATCAGCCCCAGCATTTT. Variable domain in full (rest from reference TRBV28 and TRBJ1-5): DVKVTQSSRYLVKRTGEKVFLECVQDMDHENMFWYRQDPGLGLRLIYFSYDVKMKEKGDIPEGYSVSREKKERFSLILESASTNQTSMYLCASRTVANGNQPQHFGDGTRLSIL.

The chain has TRBV30 and TRBJ1-5; no clear D. The CDR3 consists of 12 residues. Trimming took 0 bases from V and 4 from J, leaving 4 bases between them. Per the germline V gene, CDR1 is GTSNPN and CDR2 is SVGIG (reference sequence). CDR3 DNA: TGTGCCTGGAGTGTCAGGAATCAGCCCCAGCATTTT. Translation: CAWSVRNQPQHF.

V gene TRBV3-1 (or the pseudogene TRBV3-2) combines with J gene TRBJ2-1, with a tentative D call TRBD2 (6 bases). Trimming left V 3 bases short and J 6 bases short, with 9 bases between. The germline CDR1 and CDR2 sequences are LGHDT and YNNKEL (reference sequence). This CDR3 is 13 amino acids long. The CDR3 here is CASSHRGGNEQFF. The CDR3 coding sequence is TGTGCCAGCAGCCACCGGGGAGGCAATGAGCAGTTCTTC.

The chain joins TRBV12-3 or TRBV12-4 to TRBJ1-5, with 8 bases fitting TRBD1. Losses at the gene ends were 5 bases for V and 7 bases for J; bases not matched to a gene: 4. The CDR3 is 13 residues long. The CDR3 sequence is CASSTTGGQPQHF. The CDR3 DNA follows: TGTGCCAGCAGTACCACAGGGGGGCAGCCCCAGCATTTT.

The J gene is TRBJ1-3, the V gene TRBV11-2; 7 bases fit TRBD1. V lost 4 bases to trimming and J lost 2 bases; unmatched junction nucleotides: 11. CDR3 length equals 17 residues. The germline CDR1 and CDR2 sequences are SGHAT and FQNNGV. CDR3 in amino acids: CASSSMTGTVAGNTIYF. The CDR3 DNA follows: TGTGCCAGCAGCTCCATGACAGGGACGGTTGCTGGAAACACCATATATTTT.

The genes are TRBV30 and TRBJ2-5, with 11 bases fitting TRBD2. V gave up 7 bases and J gave up 2 bases; unmatched junction bases: 3. There are 13 residues in the CDR3. Germline V gene lookup returns CDR1 GTSNPN and CDR2 SVGIG (reference sequence). The CDR3 reads CALLAGGQETQYF. CDR3 nucleotides: TGTGCCTTGTTAGCGGGGGGGCAAGAGACCCAGTACTTC.

The table lists this clone with a count of one. V and J are TRBV6-5 and TRBJ2-7; 7 nucleotides align to TRBD2. V dropped 4 bases and J dropped 0; count of bases not matched to a gene: 6. The V gene's germline CDR1 is MNHEY and CDR2 SVGAGI. CDR3 length: 15 residues. In nucleotides, the CDR3 is TGTGCCAGCAGTTCGTGGGGGGGGAGCTCCTACGAGCAGTACTTC. Amino acid sequence: CASSSWGGSSYEQYF.

This clone appeared once. The chain joins TRBV9 to TRBJ1-5; TRBD1 matches 7 bases. The CDR3 extends over 13 amino acids. Germline V gene data show CDR1 as SGDLS and CDR2 as YYNGEE. V trimming: 3 bases; J trimming: 6 bases; junction bases outside the gene matches: 3. CDR3 sequence (DNA): TGTGCCAGCAGCGGGACAGGCGGTCAGCCCCAGCATTTT. Translating gives CASSGTGGQPQHF.

This chain links TRBV19 with TRBJ2-7, with 8 bases matching TRBD2. CDR3 length equals 14 residues. CDR1 is LNHDA and CDR2 is SQIVND in the germline V gene (reference sequence). V gave up 3 bases and J gave up 3 bases; unmatched junction bases: 4. CDR3 nucleotides: TGTGCCAGTAGTATTGTACTAGCGGACTACGAGCAGTACTTC. Amino acids: CASSIVLADYEQYF.

The chain carries TRBV18 and TRBJ1-1; the D is unclear. Trimming left V 0 bases short and J 1 base short, with 3 bases between. The CDR3 has 13 amino acids. The germline V gene has CDR1 KGHSH and CDR2 LQKENI. The CDR3 is CASSPPANTEAFF. The CDR3 DNA is TGTGCCAGCTCACCACCGGCGAACACTGAAGCTTTCTTT.

V and J are TRBV30 and TRBJ1-1, with D perhaps TRBD1 (6 bases). The CDR3 spans 14 residues. Trimming removed 2 bases from V and 5 bases from J, with 15 bases in between. Germline lookup yields CDR1 GTSNPN and CDR2 SVGIG (reference sequence). The CDR3 DNA reads as TGTGCCTGGAGTCTTTGGCAGGGGCCGACTGAAGCTTTCTTT. Protein: CAWSLWQGPTEAFF.

The chain is built from TRBV3-1 (or the pseudogene TRBV3-2) and TRBJ1-1; D gene ambiguous. Germline V gene data show CDR1 as LGHDT and CDR2 as YNNKEL (reference sequence). V was cut by 4 bases and J by 4 bases, with 10 bases left in between. CDR3 length: 13 amino acids. The CDR3 DNA reads TGTGCCAGCAGCCGAGGGCCCGGCACTGAAGCTTTCTTT. This sequence encodes CASSRGPGTEAFF.

The chain joins TRBV6-5 to TRBJ2-3; D gene ambiguous. CDR1 and CDR2 from the germline V gene are MNHEY and SVGAGI. The CDR3 spans 16 residues. With 2 bases removed from V and 4 bases from J, the gap between germline ends came to 16 bases. The CDR3 coding sequence is TGTGCCAGCAGTTACCACTTTGGAGTTAGTGCAGATACGCAGTATTTT. Translating gives CASSYHFGVSADTQYF.

The chain combines TRBV25-1 with TRBJ1-4; D is unresolved. Germline V gene sequence: CDR1 MGHDK, CDR2 SYGVNS. V was trimmed by 8 bases and J by 2 bases, leaving 9 bases between them. The CDR3 is 13 amino acids. CDR3 sequence (DNA): TGTGCCAGCTCTAGCTGGACTAATGAAAAACTGTTTTTT. This sequence encodes CASSSWTNEKLFF.

The chain joins TRBV28 to TRBJ1-2, with D hard to call. This CDR3 has 15 amino acids. V lost 4 bases to trimming and J lost 7 bases, with 19 bases between them. Germline V lookup: CDR1 MDHEN, CDR2 SYDVKM. The CDR3 region is CASSSDGRGGVGYTF. In nucleotides, the CDR3 is TGTGCCAGCAGTTCTGATGGACGGGGTGGAGTTGGCTACACCTTC.

The chain is built from TRBV7-8 and TRBJ1-2, with D perhaps matching TRBD1 (5 bases). V was pared by 5 bases and J by 0 bases, with 16 bases between. The CDR3 is made up of 16 amino acids. Germline loops: CDR1 SGHVS, CDR2 FQNEAQ. The CDR3 DNA follows: TGTGCCAGCAGCCGCTGGGGGGGGACTTCTAACTATGGCTACACCTTC. This translates into CASSRWGGTSNYGYTF.

The rearrangement links TRBV9 to TRBJ2-7; perhaps TRBD1 as D (6 bases). CDR3 length equals 15 residues. With 4 bases removed from V and 2 bases from J, the gap between germline ends came to 16 bases. Germline-derived CDR1 and CDR2 are SGDLS and YYNGEE. CDR3 nucleotides: TGTGCCAGCAGCTATGGGGGCCAGGGACCCTACGAGCAGTACTTC. This codes for CASSYGGQGPYEQYF.

The rearrangement joins TRBV5-1 to TRBJ1-2; 9 bases map to TRBD1. The junction had 3 bases not matched to a gene; V was cut back by 3 bases and J by 3 bases. Germline V gives CDR1 SGHRS, CDR2 YFSETQ. The CDR3 is made up of 14 amino acids. In DNA form, the CDR3 reads TGCGCCAGCAGCTCGGGACAGGGCCACTATGGCTACACCTTC. Protein: CASSSGQGHYGYTF.

The rearrangement links TRBV3-1 (or the pseudogene TRBV3-2) to TRBJ1-1; no definite D call. Germline CDR1 LGHDT, CDR2 YNNKEL (reference sequence). This CDR3 spans 13 amino acids. V lost 4 bases to trimming and J lost 1 base, with 7 bases between them. The CDR3 is CASSPLGNTEAFF. The DNA for the CDR3 is TGTGCCAGCAGCCCCCTCGGGAACACTGAAGCTTTCTTT.